The present entry profiles one T cell receptor beta chain with its context. Its antigen remains unidentified. TCRdb used MiXCR to reprocess the multiplex PCR reads, holding one entry per CDR3 protein. The repertoire consists of about 14,000 distinct CDR3 sequences, with approximately 50% occurring once and the leading ten covering about 30%. This sample was included in a study of breast tumors, draining lymph nodes, adjacent tissues. Regarding the study as a whole: Findings are consistent with lymph node origin and intratumoral expansion of most tumor T cells.

Trimming left V 7 bases short and J 4 bases short, with 15 bases between. This CDR3 contains 14 residues. CDR1 WSHSY and CDR2 SAAADI come from the germline V gene. The clonotype comes from a female donor with breast cancer. Some clones in this sample may be carry-over from other donors' samples. The chain recombines TRBV10-2 with TRBJ2-3; D may be TRBD1 or TRBD2 (5 bases each). Sample: tumor-adjacent breast tissue. The CDR3 nucleotides read TGCGCCAGCAAGAGGGGCAGTGGTTCAGATACGCAGTATTTT. This sequence encodes CASKRGSGSDTQYF.